This entry describes one T cell receptor (beta chain). The CDR3 is 13 amino acids. Germline V gene sequence: CDR1 MNHEY, CDR2 SVGAGI. Losses at the gene ends were 9 bases for V and 4 bases for J; bases not matched to a gene: 9. The method was immunoSEQ multiplex PCR; TCRdb's version includes in-frame clones alone and lacks a portion of them. The repertoire includes some 64,000 clones, roughly 72% of them detected once, and 4% to 5% sits in the top ten. The data belong to a study of blood T cell repertoires in COVID-19. Overall study context: Italy, Spain and the United States were the sources of the convalescent and acute COVID-19 samples.

The chain uses TRBV6-5 and TRBJ2-7, with 7 bases that match TRBD1. The sequenced sample was peripheral blood. This receptor was taken from a woman in her 70s with COVID-19, enrolled during active disease. CDR3 in DNA: TGTGCCAGGGGGCCGGGACAGCCATACGAGCAGTACTTC. Its translation: CARGPGQPYEQYF.